This TCR beta chain derives from a study of OX40 agonist ivuxolimab in advanced cancers. Study-wide results and caveats: Average numbers of expanded clones were greater in CD8+ T cells than in CD4+.

This clone was seen a handful of times. The antigen is not known. Deletions cut 5 bases from V and 1 base from J, with 9 bases between. There are 13 residues in the CDR3. The germline V gene has CDR1 LNHDA and CDR2 SQIVND (reference sequence). Here immunoSEQ multiplex PCR was the method, and the copy in TCRdb shows in-frame clones only, minus some. The sample yields 53,000 or so clones, around 83% seen once. Source: CD4+ or CD8+ T cells sorted from blood, taken in a trial of the OX40 agonist ivuxolimab. The rearrangement joins TRBV19 to TRBJ2-7; D remains ambiguous. This TCR was sampled from an adult with an advanced solid tumor such as melanoma, head and neck, liver or kidney cancer. The chain's CDR3 is CASSWKPSYEQYF. The CDR3 DNA is TGTGCCAGTAGTTGGAAACCTTCCTACGAGCAGTACTTC.